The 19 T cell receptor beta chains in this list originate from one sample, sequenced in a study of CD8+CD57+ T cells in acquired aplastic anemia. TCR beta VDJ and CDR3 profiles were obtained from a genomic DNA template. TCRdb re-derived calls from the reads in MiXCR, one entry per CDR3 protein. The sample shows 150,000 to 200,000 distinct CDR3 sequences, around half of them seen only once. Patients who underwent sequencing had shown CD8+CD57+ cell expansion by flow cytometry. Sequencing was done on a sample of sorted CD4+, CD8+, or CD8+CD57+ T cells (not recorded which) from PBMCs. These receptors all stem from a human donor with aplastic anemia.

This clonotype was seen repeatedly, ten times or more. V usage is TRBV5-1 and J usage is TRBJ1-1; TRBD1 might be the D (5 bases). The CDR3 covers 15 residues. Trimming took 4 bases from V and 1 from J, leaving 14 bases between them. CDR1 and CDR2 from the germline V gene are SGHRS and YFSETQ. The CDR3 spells CASSPVGGPNTEAFF. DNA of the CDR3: TGCGCCAGCAGCCCGGTGGGGGGTCCGAACACTGAAGCTTTCTTT. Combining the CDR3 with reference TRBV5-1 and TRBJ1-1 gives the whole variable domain KAGVTQTPRYLIKTRGQQVTLSCSPISGHRSVSWYQQTPGQGLQFLFEYFSETQRNKGNFPGRFSGRQFSNSRSEMNVSTLELGDSALYLCASSPVGGPNTEAFFGQGTRLTVV.

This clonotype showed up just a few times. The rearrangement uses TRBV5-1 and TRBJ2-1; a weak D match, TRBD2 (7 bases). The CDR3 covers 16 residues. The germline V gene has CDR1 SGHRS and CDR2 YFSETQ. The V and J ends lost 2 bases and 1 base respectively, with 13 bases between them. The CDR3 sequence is CASSFAGAGSYNEQFF. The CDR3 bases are TGCGCCAGCAGCTTTGCGGGGGCTGGTTCCTACAATGAGCAGTTCTTC.

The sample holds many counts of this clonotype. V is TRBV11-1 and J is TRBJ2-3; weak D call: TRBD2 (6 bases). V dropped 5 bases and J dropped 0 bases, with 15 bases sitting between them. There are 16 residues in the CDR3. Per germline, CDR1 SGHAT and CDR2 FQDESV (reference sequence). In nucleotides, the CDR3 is TGTGCCAGCAGCCTTGGGAGTAGCGGAAGCACAGATACGCAGTATTTT. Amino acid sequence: CASSLGSSGSTDTQYF.

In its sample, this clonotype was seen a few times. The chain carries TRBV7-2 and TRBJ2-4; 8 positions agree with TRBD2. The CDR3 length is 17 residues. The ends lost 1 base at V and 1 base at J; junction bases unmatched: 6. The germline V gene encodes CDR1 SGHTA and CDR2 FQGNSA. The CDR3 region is CASSLGGGGSAKNIQYF. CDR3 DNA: TGTGCCAGCAGCTTAGGGGGCGGGGGGAGCGCCAAAAACATTCAGTACTTC.

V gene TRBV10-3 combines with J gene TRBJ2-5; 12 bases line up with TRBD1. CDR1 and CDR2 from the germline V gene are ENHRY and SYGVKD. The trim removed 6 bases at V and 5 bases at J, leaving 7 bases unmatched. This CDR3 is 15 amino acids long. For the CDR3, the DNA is TGTGCCATCAGAGAAGGGACAGGGGGCTTCGAGACCCAGTACTTC. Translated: CAIREGTGGFETQYF.

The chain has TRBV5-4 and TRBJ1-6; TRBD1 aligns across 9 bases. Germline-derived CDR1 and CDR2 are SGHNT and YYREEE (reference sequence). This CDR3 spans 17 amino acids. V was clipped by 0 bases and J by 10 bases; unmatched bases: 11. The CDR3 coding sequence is TGTGCCAGCAGCTTGGCCTCGCTGGACAGGGGTCAGTCACCCCTCCACTTT. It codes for CASSLASLDRGQSPLHF.

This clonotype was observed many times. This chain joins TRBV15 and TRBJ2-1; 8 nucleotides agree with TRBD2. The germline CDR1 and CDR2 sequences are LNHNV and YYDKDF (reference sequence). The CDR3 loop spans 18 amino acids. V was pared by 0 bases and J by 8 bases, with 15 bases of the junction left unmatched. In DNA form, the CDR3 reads TGTGCCACCAGCAGAGATTGGGGCCTTGGGCCGGGAGGGGATGAGCAGTTCTTC. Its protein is CATSRDWGLGPGGDEQFF.

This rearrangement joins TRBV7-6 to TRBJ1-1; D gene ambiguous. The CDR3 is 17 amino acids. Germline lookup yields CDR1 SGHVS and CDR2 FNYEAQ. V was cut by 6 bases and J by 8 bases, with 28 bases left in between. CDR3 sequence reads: CASSLSFGQAGYPEAFF. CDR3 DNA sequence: TGTGCCAGCAGTTTATCGTTCGGGCAGGCCGGGTATCCCGAAGCTTTCTTT.

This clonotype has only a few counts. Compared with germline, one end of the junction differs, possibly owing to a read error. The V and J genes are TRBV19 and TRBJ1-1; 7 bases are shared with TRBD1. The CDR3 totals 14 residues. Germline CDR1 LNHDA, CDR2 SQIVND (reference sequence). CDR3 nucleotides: TGTGCCAGTAGTGACAGGGAGTCAAGTACTGAAGATTTCTTT. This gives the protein CASSDRESSTEDFF.

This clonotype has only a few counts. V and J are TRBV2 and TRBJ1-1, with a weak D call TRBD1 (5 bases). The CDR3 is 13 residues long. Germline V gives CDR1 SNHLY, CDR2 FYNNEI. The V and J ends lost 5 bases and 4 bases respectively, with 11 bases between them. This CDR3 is CASSTGGSTEAFF. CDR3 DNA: TGTGCCAGCAGTACAGGAGGGAGCACTGAAGCTTTCTTT. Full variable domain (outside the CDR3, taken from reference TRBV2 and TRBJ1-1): EPEVTQTPSHQVTQMGQEVILRCVPISNHLYFYWYRQILGQKVEFLVSFYNNEISEKSEIFDDQFSVERPDGSNFTLKIRSTKLEDSAMYFCASSTGGSTEAFFGQGTRLTVV.

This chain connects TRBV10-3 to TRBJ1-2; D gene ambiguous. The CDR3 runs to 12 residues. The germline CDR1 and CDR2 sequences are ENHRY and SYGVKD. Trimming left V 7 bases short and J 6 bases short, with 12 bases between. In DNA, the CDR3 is TGTGCCATCATGGGAGGAGATCATGGCTACACCTTC. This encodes CAIMGGDHGYTF.

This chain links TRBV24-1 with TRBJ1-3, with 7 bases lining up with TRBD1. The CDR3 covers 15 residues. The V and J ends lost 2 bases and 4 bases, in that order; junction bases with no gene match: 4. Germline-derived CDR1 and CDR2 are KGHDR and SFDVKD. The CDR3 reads CATSDSQGVGNTIYF. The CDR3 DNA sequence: TGTGCCACCAGTGATTCGCAGGGGGTCGGAAACACCATATATTTT.

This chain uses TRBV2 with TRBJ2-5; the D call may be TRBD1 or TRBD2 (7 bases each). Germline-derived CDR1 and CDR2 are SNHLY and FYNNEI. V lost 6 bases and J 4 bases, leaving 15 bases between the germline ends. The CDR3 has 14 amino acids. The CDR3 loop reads CASRPCRGGETQYF. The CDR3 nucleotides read TGTGCCAGCAGGCCCTGCAGGGGGGGAGAGACCCAGTACTTC.

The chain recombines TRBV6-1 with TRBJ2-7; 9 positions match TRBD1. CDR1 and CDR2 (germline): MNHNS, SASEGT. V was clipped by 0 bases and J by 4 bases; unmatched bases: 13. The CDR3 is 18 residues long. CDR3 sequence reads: CASSEASPGQGPYYEQYF. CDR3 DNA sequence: TGTGCCAGCAGTGAAGCGTCACCGGGACAGGGCCCATATTACGAGCAGTACTTC.

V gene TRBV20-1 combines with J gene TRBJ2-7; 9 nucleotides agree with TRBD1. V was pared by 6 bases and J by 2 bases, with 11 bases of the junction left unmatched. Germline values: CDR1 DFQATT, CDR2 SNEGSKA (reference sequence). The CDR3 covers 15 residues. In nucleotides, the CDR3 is TGCAGTGCCCCATCCGGGACAGGGAATCCCTACGAGCAGTACTTC. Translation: CSAPSGTGNPYEQYF.

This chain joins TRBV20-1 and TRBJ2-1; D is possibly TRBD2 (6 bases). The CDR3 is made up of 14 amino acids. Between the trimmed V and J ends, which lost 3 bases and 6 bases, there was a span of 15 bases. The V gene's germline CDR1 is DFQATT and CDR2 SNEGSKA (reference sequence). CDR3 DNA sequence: TGCAGTGCTAGGGCTTATTTTAGCGGCAATGAGCAGTTCTTC. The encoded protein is CSARAYFSGNEQFF.

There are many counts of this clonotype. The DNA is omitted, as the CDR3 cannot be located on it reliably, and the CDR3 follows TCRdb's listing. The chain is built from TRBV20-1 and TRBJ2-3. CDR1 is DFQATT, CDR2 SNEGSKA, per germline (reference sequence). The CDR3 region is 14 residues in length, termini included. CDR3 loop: CSTSDPYPTDTQYF.

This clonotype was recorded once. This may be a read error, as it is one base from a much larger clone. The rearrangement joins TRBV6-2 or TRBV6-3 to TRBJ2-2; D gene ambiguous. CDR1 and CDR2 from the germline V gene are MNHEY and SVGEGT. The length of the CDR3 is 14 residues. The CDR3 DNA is TGTTCCAGCAGTTACTCGACGAACACCGGGGAGCTGTTTTTT. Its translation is CSSSYSTNTGELFF.

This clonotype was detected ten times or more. CDR3 amino acids: CASLNGQRDGNQPQHF. The CDR3 DNA reads as TGTGCCAGCTTGAATGGACAACGGGACGGCAATCAGCCCCAGCATTTT. The chain has TRBV6-1 and TRBJ1-5; D perhaps matches TRBD1 (5 bases). Trimming cost V 8 bases and J 2 bases, with 19 bases left between them. The CDR3 is made up of 16 amino acids. CDR1 and CDR2 (germline): MNHNS, SASEGT.